Presented here are 8 T cell receptor beta chains from one specimen sequenced in a study of T cells in localized non-small cell lung cancer. Sequencing used immunoSEQ multiplex PCR; TCRdb keeps in-frame clones, though not all of them. The sample has 65,000 to 80,000 clones; approximately 84% are singletons. Specimen: peripheral blood, collected before any cancer treatment. Receptors originate from a female donor over 55 with stage I lung adenocarcinoma.

This clone was detected only once. V and J are TRBV19 and TRBJ2-5; D possibly matches TRBD1 or TRBD2 (5 bases each). Germline assignment: CDR1 LNHDA and CDR2 SQIVND (reference sequence). This CDR3 spans 13 amino acids. Trimming removed 3 bases from V and 2 bases from J, with 7 bases in between. CDR3 protein: CASSMGPQETQYF. The CDR3 coding sequence is TGTGCCAGTAGTATGGGACCACAAGAGACCCAGTACTTC. Full variable domain (missing parts from reference TRBV19 and TRBJ2-5): DGGITQSPKYLFRKEGQNVTLSCEQNLNHDAMYWYRQDPGQGLRLIYYSQIVNDFQKGDIAEGYSVSREKKESFPLTVTSAQKNPTAFYLCASSMGPQETQYFGPGTRLLVL.

This chain uses TRBV5-4 with TRBJ2-2; the D gene is possibly TRBD1 (6 bases). Germline V gene sequence: CDR1 SGHNT, CDR2 YYREEE (reference sequence). V was shortened by 0 bases and J by 7 bases, with 10 bases between the two germline ends. The CDR3 covers 14 residues. The CDR3 DNA reads as TGTGCCAGCAGCTTGGGGCAGGGGATCGGGGAGCTGTTTTTT. It codes for CASSLGQGIGELFF.

This sequence joins TRBV6-5 and TRBJ2-1; 7 nucleotides agree with TRBD2. Losses at the gene ends were 8 bases for V and 6 bases for J; bases not matched to a gene: 13. The CDR3 runs 15 residues. Germline CDR1 and CDR2: MNHEY and SVGAGI. CDR3 sequence: CASGKGRAWGNEQFF. CDR3 DNA: TGTGCCAGCGGGAAGGGGAGGGCCTGGGGCAATGAGCAGTTCTTC.

Regarding this clone: At one end, the junction sequence differs from germline, possibly due to a read error. J is TRBJ1-4 and V is TRBV5-6; 10 nucleotides match TRBD1. Germline CDR1 and CDR2: SGHDT and YYEEEE. The CDR3 runs 15 residues. CDR3 region: CARSLPGQGIEKLFF. CDR3 DNA sequence: TGTGCCCGCAGCTTGCCGGGACAGGGGATCGAAAAACTGTTTTTT.

The chain couples TRBV6-1 to TRBJ2-7; TRBD1 agrees at 8 bases. Unmatched junction bases numbered 11, after V lost 4 bases and J lost 9 bases. CDR1 and CDR2 from the germline V gene are MNHNS and SASEGT. The CDR3 has 14 residues. The CDR3 DNA reads as TGTGCCAGCAGTGCGACAGGGGCCTCTCCGACGCAGTACTTC. Its translation: CASSATGASPTQYF.

This chain joins TRBV7-2 and TRBJ2-1; unclear D gene. The CDR3 totals 18 residues. V shed 2 bases and J shed 0 bases, with 17 bases lying between them. Germline V gene lookup returns CDR1 SGHTA and CDR2 FQGNSA. The CDR3 bases are TGTGCCAGCAGCTTATTTCTCAGTGAGGCCAGCTCCTACAATGAGCAGTTCTTC. It is translated as CASSLFLSEASSYNEQFF.

V gene TRBV5-1 combines with J gene TRBJ2-1; D possibly corresponds to TRBD2 (6 bases). The V gene lost 0 bases and the J gene lost 2 bases, with 12 bases spanning the gap. The CDR3 covers 16 residues. CDR1 and CDR2 (germline): SGHRS, YFSETQ. CDR3 sequence: CASSLGRGVPYNEQFF. CDR3 DNA: TGCGCCAGCAGCTTGGGTCGCGGGGTCCCCTACAATGAGCAGTTCTTC.

This clone has a single count. The chain has TRBV7-2 and TRBJ2-4, with D possibly TRBD2 on 6 matching bases. V was shortened by 5 bases and J by 6 bases, with 14 bases between the two germline ends. This CDR3 is 14 amino acids long. Germline-derived CDR1 and CDR2 are SGHTA and FQGNSA. DNA for the CDR3: TGTGCCAGCAGCACCACCGGGACTGCAAACATTCAGTACTTC. Protein: CASSTTGTANIQYF.